What follows describes a single TCR beta chain. Its antigen is as yet unknown. This specimen belongs to a study of CD8+ T cells in alopecia areata. Whole-study findings and limits: Uncertain still, given a single nonresponder, is whether baseline CD8+ expansion links to response. Persistence of many expanded lesional clones was seen in scalp and blood during tofacitinib. Possibly as an HLA-related effect, TCR sharing across patients appeared less clear than in mice.

TCR sequencing used cDNA made by reverse transcription of extracted RNA. Data came from immunoSEQ multiplex PCR; TCRdb stores just in-frame clones and leaves some out. The sample has 90,000 to 120,000 clones, less than 90% seen once. This sample's treatment: oral pan-JAK inhibitor, 5-10 mg twice daily. CDR3 length: 15 residues. Germline trimming cut 2 bases from V and 2 bases from J; bases unmatched to any gene: 2. CDR1 MNHEY and CDR2 SVGAGI come from the germline V gene. The specimen was CD8+ T cells sorted from blood, collected at week 24, from a patient treated with tofacitinib. V and J are TRBV6-5 and TRBJ2-3, with 9 bases identical to TRBD2. The receptor was isolated from a human donor with alopecia areata. The CDR3 DNA is TGTGCCAGCAGTTACGAGCGGGGGGACACAGATACGCAGTATTTT. Protein: CASSYERGDTDTQYF.